What follows are 9 T cell receptor beta chains derived from one specimen sequenced in a study of neurological immune-mediated disorders. TCRdb recomputed calls from the 5' RACE reads with MiXCR, one row per CDR3 protein. This sample has about 40,000 distinct CDR3 sequences, with 2% to 3% found just once. The sample consisted of PBMCs. Receptor source: a man aged 50 or older with multiple sclerosis.

This clonotype has a count of ten or more. The rearrangement links TRBV10-2 to TRBJ1-5; TRBD1 matches at 9 bases. The CDR3 extends over 15 amino acids. Unmatched junction bases numbered 7, after V lost 6 bases and J lost 4 bases. From germline, CDR1 is WSHSY and CDR2 SAAADI. The CDR3 bases are TGCGCCAGCAGCGGACAGGGGATTTGGAATCAGCCCCAGCATTTT. This encodes CASSGQGIWNQPQHF.

This clonotype was seen ten or more times. The V call is TRBV20-1, the J call TRBJ1-1; D is perhaps TRBD1 (5 bases). Trimming removed 3 bases at V and 4 bases at J, with 9 bases between. The CDR3 runs to 12 residues. CDR1 is DFQATT, CDR2 SNEGSKA, per germline (reference sequence). The CDR3 loop reads CSASRGVTEAFF. The CDR3 DNA reads TGCAGTGCTAGTCGGGGGGTCACTGAAGCTTTCTTT.

Ten or more counts support this clonotype. The chain links TRBV7-2 to TRBJ2-1; D may be TRBD1 or TRBD2 (5 bases each). Germline lookup yields CDR1 SGHTA and CDR2 FQGNSA. Trimming stripped 2 bases from V and 4 bases from J, with 15 bases between. CDR3 size: 16 residues. The CDR3 loop reads CASSLIFQGAYNEQFF. In nucleotides, the CDR3 is TGTGCCAGCAGCTTAATTTTTCAGGGAGCATACAATGAGCAGTTCTTC.

At least ten counts were recorded for this clonotype. This sequence joins TRBV5-1 and TRBJ2-3, with D uncertain. The CDR3 has 14 residues. Germline CDR1 is SGHRS and CDR2 is YFSETQ. V was trimmed by 2 bases and J by 4 bases, leaving 11 bases between them. The DNA for the CDR3 is TGCGCCAGCAGCTTCGGAAACAACGCAGATACGCAGTATTTT. It is translated as CASSFGNNADTQYF.

This clonotype has a count of ten or more. The chain links TRBV28 to TRBJ2-4; D is undetermined. The V gene's germline CDR1 is MDHEN and CDR2 SYDVKM. Deletions cut 2 bases from V and 0 bases from J, with 5 bases between. This CDR3 spans 14 amino acids. The CDR3 nucleotides are TGTGCCAGCAGTTTAAAGATAGCCAAAAACATTCAGTACTTC. Translating gives CASSLKIAKNIQYF.

This clonotype has at least ten counts. The rearrangement joins TRBV27 to TRBJ1-6, with D maybe TRBD1 (6 bases). V lost 2 bases, J lost 6 bases, and 17 bases lay in between. The V gene's germline CDR1 is MNHEY and CDR2 SMNVEV (reference sequence). The CDR3 contains 17 residues. For the CDR3, the DNA is TGTGCCAGCAGTTTAACCCGTACGGGGGCCGGTAATTCACCCCTCCACTTT. This sequence encodes CASSLTRTGAGNSPLHF.

This clonotype was counted ten times or more. This rearrangement joins TRBV5-1 to TRBJ2-5, with D perhaps TRBD1 (6 bases). Trimming removed 4 bases from V and 1 base from J, with 8 bases in between. This CDR3 is built from 13 residues. The germline V gene encodes CDR1 SGHRS and CDR2 YFSETQ. CDR3 amino acids: CASSPQGQETQYF. The CDR3 bases are TGCGCCAGCAGCCCACAGGGCCAAGAGACCCAGTACTTC. Using reference TRBV5-1 and TRBJ2-5 for the parts outside the CDR3, the full variable domain is KAGVTQTPRYLIKTRGQQVTLSCSPISGHRSVSWYQQTPGQGLQFLFEYFSETQRNKGNFPGRFSGRQFSNSRSEMNVSTLELGDSALYLCASSPQGQETQYFGPGTRLLVL.

At least ten counts were recorded for this clonotype. The rearrangement uses TRBV4-1 and TRBJ2-7; D is undetermined. CDR1 MGHRA and CDR2 YSYEKL come from the germline V gene. The V end was cut by 1 base, the J end by 0 bases, with 7 bases between. This CDR3 has 14 amino acids. The CDR3 DNA sequence: TGCGCCAGCAGCCAAGGGGCAGGCTCCTACGAGCAGTACTTC. Protein: CASSQGAGSYEQYF.

This clonotype appeared many times. This chain connects TRBV5-1 to TRBJ1-4, with 8 bases identical to TRBD1. With 0 bases clipped from V and 8 bases from J, the junction kept 3 bases outside the gene matches. The CDR3 has 14 residues. Germline V gene lookup returns CDR1 SGHRS and CDR2 YFSETQ. Here the CDR3 reads CASSLERQGEKLFF. The CDR3 DNA reads TGCGCCAGCAGCTTGGAAAGACAGGGGGAAAAACTGTTTTTT.